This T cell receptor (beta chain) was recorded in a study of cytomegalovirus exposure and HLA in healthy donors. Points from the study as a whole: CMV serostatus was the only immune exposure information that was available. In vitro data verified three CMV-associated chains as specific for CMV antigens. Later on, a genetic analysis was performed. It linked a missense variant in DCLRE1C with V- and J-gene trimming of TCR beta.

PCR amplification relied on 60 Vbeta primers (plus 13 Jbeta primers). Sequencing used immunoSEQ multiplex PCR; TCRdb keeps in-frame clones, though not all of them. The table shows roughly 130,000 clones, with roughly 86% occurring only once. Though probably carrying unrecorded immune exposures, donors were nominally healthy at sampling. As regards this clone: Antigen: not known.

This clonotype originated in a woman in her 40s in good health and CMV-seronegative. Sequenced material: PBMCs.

CDR3 DNA sequence: TGTGCCAGCAGCCCCCCGTCGGGTTACGAGCAGTACTTC. Protein sequence: CASSPPSGYEQYF. This chain links TRBV7-9 with TRBJ2-7; no firm D call. There are 13 residues in the CDR3. Germline lookup yields CDR1 SEHNR and CDR2 FQNEAQ (reference sequence). Trimming removed 5 bases at V and 4 bases at J, with 12 bases between.